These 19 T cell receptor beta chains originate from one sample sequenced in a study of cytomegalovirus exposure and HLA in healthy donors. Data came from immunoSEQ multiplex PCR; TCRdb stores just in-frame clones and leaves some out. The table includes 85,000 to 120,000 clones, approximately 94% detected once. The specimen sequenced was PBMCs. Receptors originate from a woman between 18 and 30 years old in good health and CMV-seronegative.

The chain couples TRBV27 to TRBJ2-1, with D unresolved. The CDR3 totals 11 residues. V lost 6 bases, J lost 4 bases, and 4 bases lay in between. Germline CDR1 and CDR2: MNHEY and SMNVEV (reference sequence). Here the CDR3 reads CASRQYNEQFF. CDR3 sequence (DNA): TGTGCCAGCAGACAGTACAATGAGCAGTTCTTC.

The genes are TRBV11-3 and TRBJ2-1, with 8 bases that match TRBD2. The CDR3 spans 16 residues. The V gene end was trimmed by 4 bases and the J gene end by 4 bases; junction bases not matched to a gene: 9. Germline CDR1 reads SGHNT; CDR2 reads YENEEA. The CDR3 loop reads CASSYLGGAGYNEQFF. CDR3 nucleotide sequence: TGTGCCAGCAGCTACCTCGGGGGGGCAGGGTACAATGAGCAGTTCTTC. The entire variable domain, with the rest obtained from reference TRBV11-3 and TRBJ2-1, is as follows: EAGVVQSPRYKIIEKKQPVAFWCNPISGHNTLYWYLQNLGQGPELLIRYENEEAVDDSQLPKDRFSAERLKGVDSTLKIQPAELGDSAVYLCASSYLGGAGYNEQFFGPGTRLTVL.

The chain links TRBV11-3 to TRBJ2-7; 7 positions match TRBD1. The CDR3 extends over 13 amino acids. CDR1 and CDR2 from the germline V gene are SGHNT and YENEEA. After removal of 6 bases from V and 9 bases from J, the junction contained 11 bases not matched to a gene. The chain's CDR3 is CASRSGTETTQYF. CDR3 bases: TGTGCCAGCAGGTCTGGGACAGAAACTACGCAGTACTTC.

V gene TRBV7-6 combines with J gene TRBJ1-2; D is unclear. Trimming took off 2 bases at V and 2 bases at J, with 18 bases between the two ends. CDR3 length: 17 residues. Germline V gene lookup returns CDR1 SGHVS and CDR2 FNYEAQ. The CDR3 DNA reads TGTGCCAGCAGCTTATTACTGCAAGAGAGTTCAAACTATGGCTACACCTTC. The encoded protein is CASSLLLQESSNYGYTF.

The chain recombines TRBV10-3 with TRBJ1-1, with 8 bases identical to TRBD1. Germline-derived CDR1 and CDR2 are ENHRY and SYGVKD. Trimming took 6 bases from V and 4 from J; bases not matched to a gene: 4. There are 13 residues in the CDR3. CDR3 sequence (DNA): TGTGCCATCAGGGACAGGGAGGGCACTGAAGCTTTCTTT. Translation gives CAIRDREGTEAFF.

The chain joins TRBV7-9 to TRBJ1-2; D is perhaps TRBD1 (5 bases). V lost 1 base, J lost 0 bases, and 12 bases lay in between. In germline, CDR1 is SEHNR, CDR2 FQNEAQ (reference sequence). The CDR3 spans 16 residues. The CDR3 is CASSLGRGLTNYGYTF. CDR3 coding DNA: TGTGCCAGCAGCTTAGGCCGGGGACTGACTAACTATGGCTACACCTTC.

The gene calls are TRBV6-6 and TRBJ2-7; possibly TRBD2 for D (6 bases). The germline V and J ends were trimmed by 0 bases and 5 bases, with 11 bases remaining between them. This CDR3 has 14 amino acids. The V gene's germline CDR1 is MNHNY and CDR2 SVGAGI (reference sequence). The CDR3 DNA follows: TGTGCCAGCAGTTACTCGCCCACTAGCAACGAGCAGTACTTC. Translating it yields CASSYSPTSNEQYF.

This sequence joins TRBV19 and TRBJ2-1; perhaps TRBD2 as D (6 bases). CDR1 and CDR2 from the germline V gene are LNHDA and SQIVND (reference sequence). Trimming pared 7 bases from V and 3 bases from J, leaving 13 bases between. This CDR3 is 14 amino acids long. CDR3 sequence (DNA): TGTGCCAGTATCCCCGGGCGGGACTACAATGAGCAGTTCTTC. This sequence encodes CASIPGRDYNEQFF.

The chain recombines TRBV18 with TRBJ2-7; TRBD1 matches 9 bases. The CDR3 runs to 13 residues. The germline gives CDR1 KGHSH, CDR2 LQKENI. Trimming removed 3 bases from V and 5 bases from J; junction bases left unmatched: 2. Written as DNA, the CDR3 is TGTGCCAGCTCACCCGGGACAGGGCACGAGCAGTACTTC. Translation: CASSPGTGHEQYF. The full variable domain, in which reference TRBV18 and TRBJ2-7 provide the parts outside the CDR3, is NAGVMQNPRHLVRRRGQEARLRCSPMKGHSHVYWYRQLPEEGLKFMVYLQKENIIDESGMPKERFSAEFPKEGPSILRIQQVVRGDSAAYFCASSPGTGHEQYFGPGTRLTVT.

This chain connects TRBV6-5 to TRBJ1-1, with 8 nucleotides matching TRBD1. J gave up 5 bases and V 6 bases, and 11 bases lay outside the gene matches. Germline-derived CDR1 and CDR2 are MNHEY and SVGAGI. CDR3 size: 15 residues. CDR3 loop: CASRLHQGAGTEAFF. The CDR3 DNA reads TGTGCCAGCAGGTTACACCAGGGGGCTGGGACTGAAGCTTTCTTT.

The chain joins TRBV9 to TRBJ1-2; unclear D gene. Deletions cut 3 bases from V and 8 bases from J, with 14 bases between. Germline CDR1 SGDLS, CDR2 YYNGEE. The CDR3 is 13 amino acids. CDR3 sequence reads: CASSGELSRGYTF. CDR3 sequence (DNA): TGTGCCAGCAGCGGGGAGTTAAGTAGGGGCTACACCTTC.

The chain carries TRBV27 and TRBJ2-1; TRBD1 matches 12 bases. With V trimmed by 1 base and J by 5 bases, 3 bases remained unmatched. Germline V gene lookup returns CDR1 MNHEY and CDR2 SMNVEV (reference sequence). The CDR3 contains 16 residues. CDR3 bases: TGTGCCAGCAGTTTATTGGGACAGGGGGCCAACAATGAGCAGTTCTTC. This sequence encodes CASSLLGQGANNEQFF.

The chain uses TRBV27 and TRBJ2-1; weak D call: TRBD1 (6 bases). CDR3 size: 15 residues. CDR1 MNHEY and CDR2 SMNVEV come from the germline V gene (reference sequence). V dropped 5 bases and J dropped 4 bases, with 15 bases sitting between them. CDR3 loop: CASSPKVDRYNEQFF. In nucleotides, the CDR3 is TGTGCCAGCAGTCCAAAGGTCGACAGGTACAATGAGCAGTTCTTC.

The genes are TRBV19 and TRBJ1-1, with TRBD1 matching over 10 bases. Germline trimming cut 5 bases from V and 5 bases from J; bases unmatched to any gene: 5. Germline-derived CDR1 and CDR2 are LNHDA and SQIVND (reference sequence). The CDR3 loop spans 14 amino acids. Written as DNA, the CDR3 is TGTGCCAGTAGTGCACGGACAGGGGGGACTGAAGCTTTCTTT. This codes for CASSARTGGTEAFF.

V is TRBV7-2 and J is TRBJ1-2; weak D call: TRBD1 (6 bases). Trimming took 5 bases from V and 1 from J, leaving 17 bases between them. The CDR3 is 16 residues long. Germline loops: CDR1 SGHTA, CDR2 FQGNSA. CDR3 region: CASSEFVGGLNYGYTF. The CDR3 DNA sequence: TGTGCCAGCAGCGAATTTGTGGGGGGGCTTAACTATGGCTACACCTTC.

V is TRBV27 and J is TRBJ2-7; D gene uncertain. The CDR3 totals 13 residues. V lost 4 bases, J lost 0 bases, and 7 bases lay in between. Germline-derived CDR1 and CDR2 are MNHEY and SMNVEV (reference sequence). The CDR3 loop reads CASSWRNSYEQYF. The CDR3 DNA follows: TGTGCCAGCAGTTGGAGAAACTCCTACGAGCAGTACTTC.

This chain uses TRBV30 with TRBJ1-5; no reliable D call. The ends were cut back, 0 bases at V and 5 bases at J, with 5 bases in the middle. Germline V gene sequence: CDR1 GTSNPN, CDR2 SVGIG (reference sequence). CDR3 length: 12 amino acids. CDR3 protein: CAWSVFDQPQHF. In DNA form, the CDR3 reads TGTGCCTGGAGTGTATTCGATCAGCCCCAGCATTTT.

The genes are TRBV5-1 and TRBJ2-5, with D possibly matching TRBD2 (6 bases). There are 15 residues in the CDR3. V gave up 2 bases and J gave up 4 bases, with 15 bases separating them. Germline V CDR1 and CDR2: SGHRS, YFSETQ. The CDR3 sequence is CASSFFTAEGETQYF. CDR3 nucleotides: TGCGCCAGCAGCTTTTTTACGGCGGAGGGAGAGACCCAGTACTTC. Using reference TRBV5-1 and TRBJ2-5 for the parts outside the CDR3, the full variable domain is KAGVTQTPRYLIKTRGQQVTLSCSPISGHRSVSWYQQTPGQGLQFLFEYFSETQRNKGNFPGRFSGRQFSNSRSEMNVSTLELGDSALYLCASSFFTAEGETQYFGPGTRLLVL.

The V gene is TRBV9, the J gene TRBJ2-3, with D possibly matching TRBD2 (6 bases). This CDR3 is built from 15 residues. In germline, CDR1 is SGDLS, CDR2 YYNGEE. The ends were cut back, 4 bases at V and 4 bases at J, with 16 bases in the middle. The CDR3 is CASSPRGLQPDTQYF. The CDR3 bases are TGTGCCAGCAGCCCCCGCGGACTACAACCAGATACGCAGTATTTT.